This TCR beta chain was sequenced for a study of cytomegalovirus exposure and HLA in healthy donors. Trimming cost V 0 bases and J 5 bases; bases outside gene matches: 14. Germline values: CDR1 SGHAT, CDR2 FQDESV (reference sequence). This CDR3 is 19 amino acids long. 13 Jbeta primers and 60 Vbeta primers were used for the PCR. Generated by immunoSEQ multiplex PCR, the TCRdb table keeps only in-frame clones and is missing some. The sample has 150,000 to 200,000 clones; 75% are singletons. The receptor's source is a woman in her 40s in good health and CMV-seropositive. This chain uses TRBV11-1 with TRBJ2-7, with 12 nucleotides matching TRBD2. The material sequenced was PBMCs. DNA of the CDR3: TGTGCCAGCAGCTTAGCCCCCGCCCTAGCGGGAGGGCCTCGCCACGAGCAGTACTTC. As protein: CASSLAPALAGGPRHEQYF.